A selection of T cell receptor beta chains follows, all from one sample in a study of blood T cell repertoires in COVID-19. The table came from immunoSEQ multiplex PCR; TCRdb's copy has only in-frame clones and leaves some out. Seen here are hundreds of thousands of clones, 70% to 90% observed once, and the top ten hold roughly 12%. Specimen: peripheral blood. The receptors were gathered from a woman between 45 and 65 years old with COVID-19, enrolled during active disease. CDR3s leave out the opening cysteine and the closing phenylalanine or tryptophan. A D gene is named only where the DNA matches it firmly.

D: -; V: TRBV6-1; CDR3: ASSEPTRSTYEQY
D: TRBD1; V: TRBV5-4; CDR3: ATLHDRGFEAF
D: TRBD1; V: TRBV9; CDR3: ASRTGMDTGELF
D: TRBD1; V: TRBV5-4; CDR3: ASSSTRTGMTTGELF
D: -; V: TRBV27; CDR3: ASSFLGKAF
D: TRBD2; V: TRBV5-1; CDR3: ASSHGTSRGKDYEQY
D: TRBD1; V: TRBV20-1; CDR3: SASRRGNEKLF
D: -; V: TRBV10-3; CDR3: AISDEGLSEQF
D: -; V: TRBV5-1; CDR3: ASSLEVSGAGGWSYEQY
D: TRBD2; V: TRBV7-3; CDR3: ASSHGGGLTDTQY
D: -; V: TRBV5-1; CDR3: ASSFDSMNTEAF
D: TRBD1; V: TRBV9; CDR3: ASSVVGGIGTEAF
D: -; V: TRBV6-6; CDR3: ASSFNPGSTDTQY
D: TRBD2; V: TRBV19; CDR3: ASSISSGAETQY
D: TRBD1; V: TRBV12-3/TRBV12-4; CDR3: ASSPQGRTEAF
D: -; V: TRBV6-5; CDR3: ASMRTANYGYT
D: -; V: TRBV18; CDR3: ASSHRGETQY
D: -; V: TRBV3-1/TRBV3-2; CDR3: ASSQEPTGHYGYT
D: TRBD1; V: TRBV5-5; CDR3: ASSLAGTGGTLH
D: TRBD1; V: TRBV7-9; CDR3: ASSPGTGEWGTEAF
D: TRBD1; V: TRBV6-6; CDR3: ASSYSRTGAANTIY
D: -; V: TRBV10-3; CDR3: AISTGPQETQY
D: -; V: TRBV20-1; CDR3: SASPLGKADEQF
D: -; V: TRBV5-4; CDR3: ASSINDRFTSGNTIY
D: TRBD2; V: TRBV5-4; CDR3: ASRVIAGRTDTQY
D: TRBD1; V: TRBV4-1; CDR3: ASSRLGQGITEAF
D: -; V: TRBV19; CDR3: ASNLVFRGTDTQY
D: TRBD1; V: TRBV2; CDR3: AGRTGGSEKLF